The entry below gives a single TCR beta chain sequence along with its context. Its antigen is currently unknown. TCRdb analysed the RT-PCR reads with MiXCR anew, one entry per CDR3 protein. The table records around 150,000 distinct CDR3 sequences, roughly a tenth of them present only once. Trimming stripped 0 bases from V and 5 bases from J, with 8 bases between. CDR1 and CDR2 (germline): MNHEY, SVGEGT. This CDR3 has 15 residues. This sample was taken from a study of response to subunit inactivated influenza vaccine. Study results and limitations: The authors suggested that few new T cells are recruited per seasonal influenza vaccination.

Sample: non-naive T cells sorted from PBMCs, taken 40 to 50 days after vaccination. The TCR sequence derives from a man between 45 and 60 years old who received an inactivated influenza vaccine. The chain couples TRBV6-2 or TRBV6-3 to TRBJ1-6; D not certain. CDR3 region: CASSYSILNNSPLHF. DNA of the CDR3: TGTGCCAGCAGTTACTCGATTCTGAATAATTCACCCCTCCACTTT.